This TCR beta chain was identified during a study of Graves' ophthalmopathy and Graves' hyperthyroidism. For the study at large: At initial diagnosis, peripheral blood was obtained, and this preceded any treatment. Study-level findings and limits: From stable hyperthyroidism, ophthalmopathy was separated by a 13-signature model with 87.88% sensitivity and under 84% specificity. Blood also carried most expanded thyroid clonotypes exceeding 0.001 frequency.

CDR1 LNHNV and CDR2 YYDKDF come from the germline V gene (reference sequence). Deletions cut 0 bases from V and 10 bases from J, with 13 bases between. The CDR3 is made up of 15 amino acids. Amplified TCR beta CDR3 regions were obtained using RNA transcripts as template. RT-PCR was first run with HTBI primers, then multiplex PCR in a second round. TCRdb analysed the multiplex PCR reads with MiXCR anew, one entry per CDR3 protein. The sample includes 740,000 or so distinct CDR3 sequences, 35% to 50% of them seen just once. The count of this clonotype is one. What it binds is not known. This chain connects TRBV15 to TRBJ1-6; D possibly corresponds to TRBD1 (6 bases). Sequenced sample: peripheral blood. This receptor was taken from an adult man with Graves' ophthalmopathy. In nucleotides, the CDR3 is TGTGCCACCAGCAGAGATCGGGACACCCTATCACCCCTCCACTTT. It translates to CATSRDRDTLSPLHF.